This note documents a single TCR beta chain sequence. Per the study methods: Reference gene primer amplification in the assay estimated nucleated cell counts. Here immunoSEQ multiplex PCR was the method, and the copy in TCRdb shows in-frame clones only, minus some. The V and J calls and the clone size are those of that table, but D and trimming were determined from the DNA. The table includes about 340,000 clones, around four fifths detected once. This entry belongs to a study of blood T cell repertoires in COVID-19. Whole-study context: Acute and convalescent COVID-19 specimens originated in the United States, Italy and Spain. In each case, the material was cDNA or gDNA derived from T cells, B-cell-depleted T cells, or PBMCs.

Germline V gives CDR1 SEHNR, CDR2 FQNEAQ (reference sequence). V was pared by 1 base and J by 0 bases, with 9 bases between. The length of the CDR3 is 16 residues. The sequenced material came from peripheral blood. The V gene is TRBV7-9, the J gene TRBJ1-4; D not certain. The source of this sequence is a young man with active or convalescent COVID-19. In nucleotides, the CDR3 is TGTGCCAGCAGCTTAGTGAGCGGTACAACTAATGAAAAACTGTTTTTT. Residues: CASSLVSGTTNEKLFF.